This T cell receptor beta chain was profiled in a study of blood T cell repertoires in COVID-19. Study-level background: Acute-phase and convalescent COVID-19 samples originated in the United States, Italy and Spain. Sources were T cells, B-cell-depleted T cells, or PBMCs; the material itself was cDNA or gDNA.

Original processing methods: Nucleated cell number was recorded as an estimate derived from reference gene primer amplification. TCRdb's copy holds only in-frame clones and misses some; the assay was immunoSEQ multiplex PCR. That table supplies the V and J calls and clone size; D and trimming were determined from the DNA. The sample shows approximately 120,000 clones, approximately 81% of them seen only once. The V gene lost 2 bases and the J gene lost 4 bases, with 17 bases spanning the gap. The V gene's germline CDR1 is GTSNPN and CDR2 SVGIG (reference sequence). The CDR3 is made up of 15 amino acids. Enrolment of Seattle patients took place during active infection, and they were followed longitudinally.

V gene TRBV30 combines with J gene TRBJ1-1; TRBD1 is a possible D gene (5 bases). The material sequenced was peripheral blood. The origin of this receptor is an elderly man with COVID-19, enrolled during active disease. The CDR3 spells CAWSPPAGLVTEAFF. In nucleotides, the CDR3 is TGTGCCTGGAGTCCCCCGGCAGGGCTGGTCACTGAAGCTTTCTTT.